The TCR beta chain under discussion was sequenced for a study of blood T cell repertoires in COVID-19. Study summary: Samples representing acute and convalescent COVID-19 were sourced from the United States, Italy and Spain.

The cohort comprised adults aged 18 to 89 years residing in some 24 US areas. In the study's own analysis: Nucleated cell number was recorded as an estimate derived from reference gene primer amplification. TCRdb's table, derived via immunoSEQ multiplex PCR, lists solely in-frame clones and lacks some. V and J calls and clone size come straight from that table; D and trimming were deduced from the DNA. Here the sample spans 130,000 to 150,000 clones, over 80% being singletons. CDR3 length: 17 amino acids. The germline gives CDR1 SGDLS, CDR2 YYNGEE. After removal of 4 bases from V and 1 base from J, the junction contained 9 bases not matched to a gene.

Sequencing was carried out using PBMCs or T cells enriched from blood (not recorded which). The chain joins TRBV9 to TRBJ2-2; 8 bases line up with TRBD2. This TCR was sampled from a woman aged 50 to 65 who had been exposed to COVID-19. The CDR3 DNA reads TGTGCCAGCAGCACGATAACTAGCGGAGGGAACACCGGGGAGCTGTTTTTT. Protein sequence: CASSTITSGGNTGELFF.